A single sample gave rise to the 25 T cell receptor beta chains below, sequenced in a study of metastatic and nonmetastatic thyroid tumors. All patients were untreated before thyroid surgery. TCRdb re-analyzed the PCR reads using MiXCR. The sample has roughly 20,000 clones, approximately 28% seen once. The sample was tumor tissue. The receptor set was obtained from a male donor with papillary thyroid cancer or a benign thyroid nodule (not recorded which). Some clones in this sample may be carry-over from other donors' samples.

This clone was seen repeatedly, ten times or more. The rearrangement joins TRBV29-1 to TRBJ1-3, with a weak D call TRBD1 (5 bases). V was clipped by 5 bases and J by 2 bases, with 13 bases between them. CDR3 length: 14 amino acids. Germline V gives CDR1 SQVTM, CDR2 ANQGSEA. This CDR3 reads CSVSRGNAGNTIYF. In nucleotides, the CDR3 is TGCAGCGTTAGCCGGGGCAATGCTGGAAACACCATATATTTT.

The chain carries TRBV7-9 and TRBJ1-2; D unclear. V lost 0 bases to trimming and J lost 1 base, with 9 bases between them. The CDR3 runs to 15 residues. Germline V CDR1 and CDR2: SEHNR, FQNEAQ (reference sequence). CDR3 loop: CASSLAGQFNYGYTF. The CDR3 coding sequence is TGTGCCAGCAGCTTAGCCGGGCAGTTTAACTATGGCTACACCTTC.

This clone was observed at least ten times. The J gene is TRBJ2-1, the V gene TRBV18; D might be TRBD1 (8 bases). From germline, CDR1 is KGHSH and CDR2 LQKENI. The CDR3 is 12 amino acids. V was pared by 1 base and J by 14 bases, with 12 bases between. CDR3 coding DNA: TGTGCCAGCTCACCACTACAGGGGGGGGAGTTCTTC. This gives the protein CASSPLQGGEFF.

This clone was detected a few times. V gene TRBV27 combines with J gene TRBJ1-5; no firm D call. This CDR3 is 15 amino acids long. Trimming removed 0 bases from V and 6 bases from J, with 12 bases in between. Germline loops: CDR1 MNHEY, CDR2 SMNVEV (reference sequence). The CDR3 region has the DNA TGTGCCAGCAGTTTATCGTTGGGCCTCGGTCAGCCCCAGCATTTT. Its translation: CASSLSLGLGQPQHF.

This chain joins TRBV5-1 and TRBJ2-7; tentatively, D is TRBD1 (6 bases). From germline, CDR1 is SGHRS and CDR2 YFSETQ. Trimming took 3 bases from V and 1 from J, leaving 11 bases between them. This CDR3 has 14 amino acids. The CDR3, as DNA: TGCGCCAGCAGCTCTGGACAGCTTTCCTACGAGCAGTACTTC. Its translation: CASSSGQLSYEQYF.

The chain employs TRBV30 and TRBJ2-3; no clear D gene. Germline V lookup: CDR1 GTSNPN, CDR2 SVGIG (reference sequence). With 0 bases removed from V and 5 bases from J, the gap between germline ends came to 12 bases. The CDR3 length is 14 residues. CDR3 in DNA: TGTGCCTGGAGTGTAAGGCGAGAAGTAGATACGCAGTATTTT. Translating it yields CAWSVRREVDTQYF.

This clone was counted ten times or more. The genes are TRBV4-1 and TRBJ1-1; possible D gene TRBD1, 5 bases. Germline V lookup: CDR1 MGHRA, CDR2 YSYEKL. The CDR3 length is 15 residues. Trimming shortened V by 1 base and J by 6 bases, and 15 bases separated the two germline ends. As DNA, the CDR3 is TGCGCCAGCAGCCAAGTTGGGGCCAGGGTGCCTGAAGCTTTCTTT. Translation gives CASSQVGARVPEAFF.

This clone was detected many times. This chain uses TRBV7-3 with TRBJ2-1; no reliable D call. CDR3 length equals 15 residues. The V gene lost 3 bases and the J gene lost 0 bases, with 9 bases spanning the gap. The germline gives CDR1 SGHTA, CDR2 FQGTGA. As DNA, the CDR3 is TGTGCCAGCAGCTTGCTAGGGAACTCCTACAATGAGCAGTTCTTC. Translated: CASSLLGNSYNEQFF.

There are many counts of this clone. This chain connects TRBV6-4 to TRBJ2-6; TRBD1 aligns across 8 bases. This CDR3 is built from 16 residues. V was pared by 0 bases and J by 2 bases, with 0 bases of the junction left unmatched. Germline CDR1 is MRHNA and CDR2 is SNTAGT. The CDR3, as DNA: TGTGCCAGCAGTGACTCGACAGGGGCTGGGGCCAACGTCCTGACTTTC. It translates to CASSDSTGAGANVLTF.

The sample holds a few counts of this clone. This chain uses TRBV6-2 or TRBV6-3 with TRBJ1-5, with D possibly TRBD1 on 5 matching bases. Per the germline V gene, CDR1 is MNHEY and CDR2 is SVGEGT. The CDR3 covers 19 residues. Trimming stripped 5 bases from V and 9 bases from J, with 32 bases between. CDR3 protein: CASSPLHLVTGPAWWPQHF. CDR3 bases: TGTGCCAGCAGTCCACTCCATCTGGTTACAGGTCCAGCTTGGTGGCCCCAGCATTTT.

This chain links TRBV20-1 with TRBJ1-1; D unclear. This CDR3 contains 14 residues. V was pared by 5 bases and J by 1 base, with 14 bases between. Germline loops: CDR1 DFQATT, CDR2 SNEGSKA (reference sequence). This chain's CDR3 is CSAPTSARNTEAFF. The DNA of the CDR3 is TGCAGTGCTCCCACCTCCGCACGGAACACTGAAGCTTTCTTT.

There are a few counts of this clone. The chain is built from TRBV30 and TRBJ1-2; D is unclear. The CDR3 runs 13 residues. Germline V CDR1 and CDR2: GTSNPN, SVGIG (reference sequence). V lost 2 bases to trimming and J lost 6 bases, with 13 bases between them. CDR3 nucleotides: TGTGCCTGGAGTACCCGGACCCGGGATGGCTACACCTTC. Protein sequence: CAWSTRTRDGYTF.

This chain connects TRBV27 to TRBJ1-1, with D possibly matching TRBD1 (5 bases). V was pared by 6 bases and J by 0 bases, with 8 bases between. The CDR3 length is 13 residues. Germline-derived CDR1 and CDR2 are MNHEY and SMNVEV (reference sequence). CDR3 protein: CASRTVLNTEAFF. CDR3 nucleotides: TGTGCCAGCAGGACAGTCTTGAACACTGAAGCTTTCTTT.

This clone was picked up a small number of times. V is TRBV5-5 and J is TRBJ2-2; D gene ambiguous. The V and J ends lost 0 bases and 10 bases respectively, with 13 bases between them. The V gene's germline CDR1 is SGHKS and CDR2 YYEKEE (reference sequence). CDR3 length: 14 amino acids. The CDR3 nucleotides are TGTGCCAGCAGCTTGGAGTCTATAGCCGTGGAGCTGTTTTTT. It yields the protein CASSLESIAVELFF.

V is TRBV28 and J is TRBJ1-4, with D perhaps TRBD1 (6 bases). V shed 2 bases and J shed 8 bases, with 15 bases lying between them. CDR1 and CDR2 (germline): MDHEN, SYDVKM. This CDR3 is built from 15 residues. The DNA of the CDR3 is TGTGCCAGCAGTTTAGAGGTGGGGGCCTTGGAAAAACTGTTTTTT. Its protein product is CASSLEVGALEKLFF.

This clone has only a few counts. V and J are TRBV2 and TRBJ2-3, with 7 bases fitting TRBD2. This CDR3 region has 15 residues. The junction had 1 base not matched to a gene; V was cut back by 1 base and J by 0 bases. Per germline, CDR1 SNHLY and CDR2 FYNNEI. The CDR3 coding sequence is TGTGCCAGCAGTGAAGGGACTAGTAGCACAGATACGCAGTATTTT. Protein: CASSEGTSSTDTQYF.

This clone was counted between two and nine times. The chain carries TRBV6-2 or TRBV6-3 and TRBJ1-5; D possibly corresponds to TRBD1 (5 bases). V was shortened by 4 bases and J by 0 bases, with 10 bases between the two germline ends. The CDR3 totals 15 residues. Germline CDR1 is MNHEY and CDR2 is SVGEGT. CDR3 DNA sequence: TGTGCCAGCAGTTGGGGGGTCGATAGCAATCAGCCCCAGCATTTT. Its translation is CASSWGVDSNQPQHF.

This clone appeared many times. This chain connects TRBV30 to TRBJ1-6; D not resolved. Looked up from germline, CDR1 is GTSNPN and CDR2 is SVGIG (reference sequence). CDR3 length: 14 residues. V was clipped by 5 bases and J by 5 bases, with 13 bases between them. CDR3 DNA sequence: TGTGCCTGGTCTGCAGGAGTAGATAATTCACCCCTCCACTTT. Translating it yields CAWSAGVDNSPLHF.

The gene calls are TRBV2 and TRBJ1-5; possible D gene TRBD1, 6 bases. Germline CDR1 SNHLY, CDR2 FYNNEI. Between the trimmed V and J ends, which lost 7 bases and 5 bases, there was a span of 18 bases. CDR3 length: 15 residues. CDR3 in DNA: TGTGCCAGCACCGAAGGGGGGCCGTATTATCAGCCCCAGCATTTT. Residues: CASTEGGPYYQPQHF.

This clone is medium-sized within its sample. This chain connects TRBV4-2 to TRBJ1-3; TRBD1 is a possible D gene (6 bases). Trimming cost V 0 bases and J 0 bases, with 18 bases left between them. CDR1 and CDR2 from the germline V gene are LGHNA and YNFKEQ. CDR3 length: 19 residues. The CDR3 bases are TGTGCCAGCAGCCAAGATAGGGAAGGGACACCGGGCTCTGGAAACACCATATATTTT. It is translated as CASSQDREGTPGSGNTIYF.

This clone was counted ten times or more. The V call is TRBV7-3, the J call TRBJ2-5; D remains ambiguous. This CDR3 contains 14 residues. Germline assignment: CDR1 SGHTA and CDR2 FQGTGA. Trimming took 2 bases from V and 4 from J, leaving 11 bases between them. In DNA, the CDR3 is TGTGCCAGCAGCTTATATAAGGGAAGAGAGACCCAGTACTTC. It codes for CASSLYKGRETQYF.

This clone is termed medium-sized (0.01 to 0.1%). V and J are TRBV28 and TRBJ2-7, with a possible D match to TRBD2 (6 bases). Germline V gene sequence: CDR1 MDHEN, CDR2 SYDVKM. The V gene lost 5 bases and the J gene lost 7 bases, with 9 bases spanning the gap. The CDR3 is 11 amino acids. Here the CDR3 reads CASSRLGEQYF. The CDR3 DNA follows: TGTGCCAGCAGTCGACTAGGGGAGCAGTACTTC.

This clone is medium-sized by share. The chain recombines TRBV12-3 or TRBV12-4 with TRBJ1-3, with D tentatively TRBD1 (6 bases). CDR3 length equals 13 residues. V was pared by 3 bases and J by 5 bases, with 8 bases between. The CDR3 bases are TGTGCCAGCAGTTTGCAGGGGAGAAACACCATATATTTT. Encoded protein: CASSLQGRNTIYF.

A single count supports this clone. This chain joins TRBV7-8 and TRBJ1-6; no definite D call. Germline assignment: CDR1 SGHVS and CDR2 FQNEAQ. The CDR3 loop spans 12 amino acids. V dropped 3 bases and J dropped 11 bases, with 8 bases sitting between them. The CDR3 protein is CASSLGGTPLHF. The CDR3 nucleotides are TGTGCCAGCAGCTTGGGTGGAACACCCCTCCACTTT.

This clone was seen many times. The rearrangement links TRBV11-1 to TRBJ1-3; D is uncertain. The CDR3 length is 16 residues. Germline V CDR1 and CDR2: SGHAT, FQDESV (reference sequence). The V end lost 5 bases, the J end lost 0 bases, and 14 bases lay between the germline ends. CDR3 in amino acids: CASSPRGPVSGNTIYF. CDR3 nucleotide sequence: TGTGCCAGCAGCCCCCGTGGGCCCGTCTCTGGAAACACCATATATTTT. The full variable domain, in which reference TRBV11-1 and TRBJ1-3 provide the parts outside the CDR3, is EAEVAQSPRYKITEKSQAVAFWCDPISGHATLYWYRQILGQGPELLVQFQDESVVDDSQLPKDRFSAERLKGVDSTLKIQPAELGDSAMYLCASSPRGPVSGNTIYFGEGSWLTVV.